These T cell receptor beta chains were read from a single sample in a study of spatial heterogeneity in lung cancer. TCRdb processed the 5' RACE reads anew with MiXCR; each CDR3 protein has one entry. Of roughly 10,000 distinct CDR3 sequences listed, roughly 3.6% are singletons. Sequenced material: PBMCs, taken at surgery. All receptors derive from a female donor with early-stage non-small cell lung cancer. Each CDR3 is given with its conserved first and last residue. Fields, in order: V gene, clone size, CDR3 protein. Size tells how often a clone was seen (once, few, many) or the class of an expanded clone, and some rows leave it out.

TRBV5-1 | many | CASSFSGEETQYF
TRBV7-2 | NA | CASSTGGGNQPQHF
TRBV20-1 | many | CSTRYNEQFF
TRBV7-2 | many | CASSSGTSTDTQYF
TRBV4-3 | medium-sized | CASSQDAGVRHSPLHF
TRBV28 | many | CASKPRGGTDTQYF
TRBV7-2 | many | CASSLGQTREQFF
TRBV28 | many | CASSFSGDRTDTQYF
TRBV28 | many | CASSSYRGRYAGELFF
TRBV27 | NA | CASRVLALSSYNEQFF
TRBV29-1 | many | CSVEEAGHEQFF
TRBV6-2/TRBV6-3 | few | CANRPGAGELFF
TRBV20-1 | many | CSARDGLAGAGTGELFF
TRBV7-9 | many | CASSLLEGYTF
TRBV7-9 | many | CASSLEGTRRNEQFF
TRBV20-1 | many | CSALPGLAVDEQFF
TRBV12-3/TRBV12-4 | many | CASTKGGYNEQFF
TRBV18 | few | CASSPPGGSTQYF
TRBV6-1 | many | CASSEATFGEQFF
TRBV6-1 | few | CASSEDHGRGDTEAFF
TRBV12-3/TRBV12-4 | many | CASSFVGLSPYEQYF